This T cell receptor beta chain was documented in a study of blood T cells in healthy people across ages (dated by TCRdb to the mid-2010s). With respect to the entire study: In model experiments, template switching captured roughly one uniquely barcoded TCR beta cDNA molecule for every two T cells. To track age-related changes in TCR beta repertoire diversity, the study relied on deep sequencing normalized with unique cDNA molecular identifiers. Donors were grouped into four age groups: young (average approximately 15 years), middle-aged (39), aged (roughly 67) and long-lived (about 90). To avoid experimental bias, donors of different ages were randomly spread across the sequencing lanes. Two additional independent replicas of 1 million unique cDNA reads from the same blood draw were analyzed for two donors (one aged 18 to 30 and one aged 80 or older). What the research found in general, with its limitations: Observed TCR beta diversity correlated strongly with the percentage of naive T cells measured by flow cytometry. Total diversity estimates from one million sequenced T cells were considered lower bounds and underestimates. Donor CMV infection status was unknown, potentially confounding age-related changes in expanded clonotypes. Since profiling was done on bulk unsorted PBMCs, naive and antigen-experienced compartments could not be conclusively compared. Compared with the aged group, more naive CD4+ T cells, fewer expanded clones and increased TCR diversity were shown by the long-lived group, suggesting age selection. Observed TCR beta diversity per million T cells fell roughly linearly with age, and a significant reduction was already apparent by age around 36.

The library was prepared using 5' RACE. Sequencing took place on an Illumina HiSeq 2500. The second PCR ran for roughly 7 to 12 cycles and used a J-beta primer mix along with a sample-barcoded 5' primer. A template-switch 5' adaptor carrying 12 random nucleotides introduced a unique molecular identifier onto each TCR beta cDNA molecule. Each sample yielded at least 2.5 million CDR3-containing paired-end reads. First-strand cDNA synthesis was performed from all RNA using the Mint cDNA synthesis kit, with priming by a TRBC-specific oligonucleotide. Following uracil-DNA glycosylase treatment, all cDNA underwent a first 18-cycle PCR with the universal primers M1SS and BC2_uni_R. The original methods were these. For normalization, 1 million high-quality reads, each with a distinct molecular identifier, were randomly selected from each sample. Reads with shared molecular identifiers were discarded instead of being binned into consensus sequences. MiTCR, with a Q25 quality threshold and the strictest error-elimination algorithm, was used for CDR3 identification, clonotype clustering and error correction. Lower-bound total TCR beta diversity was estimated with a nonparametric unseen species model using Euler transformation. TCRdb ran its own pipeline on the public reads, namely fastp trimming at Q25 and MiXCR clone calling, and kept in-frame beta chains. One record per CDR3 amino acid sequence lists the most common genes and DNA. TCRdb's processing, not the study's, gives the V and J calls here. In this sample the table shows hundreds of thousands of distinct CDR3 sequences, more than 45% of which occur a single time. Of the sample, about 20% is held by the ten largest clones.

Remarks on this clonotype: What antigen it recognizes has not been identified. No qualities accompany the bases; no much larger clone lies one base away.

Donors were approximately 42 systemically healthy Caucasian individuals from Russia aged roughly 6 to 90 years. Each donor gave ten milliliters of peripheral blood, drawn into EDTA-treated Vacutainer tubes. Ficoll-Paque density-gradient centrifugation was used to isolate PBMCs, with at least 7 million obtained per sample. Trizol reagent was used to extract total RNA from PBMCs, with at least 5.5 micrograms per sample. The percentages of naive CD45RAhigh/CD27high T cells were determined by flow cytometry on a PBMC aliquot from every donor. The TCR was taken from a young man in good health. The source material was blood.

CDR3 sequence: CSVEDPSGGGYEQYF. The sequenced DNA is TGCAGCGTTGAAGATCCCTCCGGGGGGGGCTACGAGCAGTACTTC. The rearranged segments are TRBV29-1 and TRBJ2-7; TRBD2 lines up with 8 middle nucleotides. For CDR1 and CDR2, the germline V gene lists SQVTM and ANQGSEA. Inclusive of the bounding cysteine and phenylalanine, the CDR3 is 15 residues long. The CDR3 DNA has 45 bases and is translated from base 1. Trimmed from V: 0 bases; trimmed from J: 3 bases; junction bases lacking a gene match: 7.